The 5 T cell receptor beta chains below were found in one sample sequenced in a study of regulatory T cells in long-lasting Graves disease. The time point: newly diagnosed GD, antithyroid drugs for less than 3 months. From PBMCs, RNA was extracted and then used to make the TCR library. Both iRepertoire HTBI primers and Arm-PCR of CDR3 regions were used to build the TCR beta libraries. TCRdb re-called the multiplex PCR reads through MiXCR, storing one row per CDR3 protein. The repertoire holds 440,000 or so distinct CDR3 sequences, with 16% as singletons. These sequences were also reported in another study, on T cells in Graves' hyperthyroidism and ophthalmopathy.

The material was peripheral blood mononuclear cells (PBMCs), obtained at new diagnosis, from a patient treated with antithyroid drugs. Source of these receptors: a woman in her thirties with Graves disease.

A note on this clonotype: Possible read error: a much larger clone is one base away. The chain links TRBV5-4 to TRBJ2-1, with 8 bases aligning to TRBD2. Germline CDR1 SGHNT, CDR2 YYREEE (reference sequence). CDR3 length: 15 amino acids. DNA for the CDR3: TGTGCCAGCAGCTCCGGGGGGGGTTTGGACAATGATCAGTTCTTC. Protein: CASSSGGGLDNDQFF.

Many counts were recorded for this clonotype. The J gene is TRBJ2-7, the V gene TRBV7-2; D ambiguous. The CDR3 is 16 residues long. Per germline, CDR1 SGHTA and CDR2 FQGNSA. Trimming took 1 base from V and 3 from J, leaving 16 bases between them. CDR3 region: CASSLDPMGGVYEQYF. The CDR3 DNA is TGTGCCAGCAGCTTAGATCCTATGGGCGGCGTCTACGAGCAGTACTTC.

This clonotype was recorded at least ten times. The chain employs TRBV7-9 and TRBJ1-4; 8 positions agree with TRBD1. V shed 3 bases and J 5 bases; nucleotides not matched to a gene: 2. This CDR3 region has 14 residues. Looked up from germline, CDR1 is SEHNR and CDR2 is FQNEAQ (reference sequence). CDR3 nucleotide sequence: TGTGCCAGCAGCTTTGGACAGGGAAATGAAAAACTGTTTTTT. As protein: CASSFGQGNEKLFF.

On this clonotype itself: One junction end does not reproduce the germline sequence, and a read error may be involved. The chain combines TRBV11-2 with TRBJ2-3; D remains unclear. This CDR3 has 12 residues. CDR1 is SGHAT, CDR2 FQNNGV, per germline. CDR3 sequence reads: CASSLGTDTLYF. CDR3 sequence (DNA): TGTGCCAGCAGCTTGGGCACAGATACGCTGTATTTT.

The rearrangement uses TRBV11-1 and TRBJ2-7, with D tentatively TRBD2 (6 bases). Trimming pared 5 bases from V and 12 bases from J, leaving 26 bases between. The CDR3 spans 15 residues. From germline, CDR1 is SGHAT and CDR2 FQDESV (reference sequence). CDR3 sequence (DNA): TGTGCCAGCAGCCCCCGAACAGCGGGCTCCTACGAAGGGTACTTC. As protein: CASSPRTAGSYEGYF. The variable domain in full, completed from reference TRBV11-1 and TRBJ2-7, reads EAEVAQSPRYKITEKSQAVAFWCDPISGHATLYWYRQILGQGPELLVQFQDESVVDDSQLPKDRFSAERLKGVDSTLKIQPAELGDSAMYLCASSPRTAGSYEGYFGPGTRLTVT.